This TCR beta chain was sequenced in a study of shared clonotypes between healthy human individuals. Study conclusions and caveats: Sampling included only blood; tissue repertoires likely differ. How much donors shared clonotypes was expected to be affected by sequencing depth.

Germline loops: CDR1 MGHRA, CDR2 YSYEKL. The CDR3 is 15 amino acids. The V gene lost 4 bases and the J gene lost 7 bases, with 17 bases spanning the gap. This clone came up a few times. Its antigen is not known. Unsorted PBMC DNA was run through sequencing on ten immunoSEQ deep assay plates. This table comes from immunoSEQ multiplex PCR, and its TCRdb copy is limited to in-frame clones, with some not included. The table has about 510,000 clones, more than 65% seen once. Tens of millions of PBMCs went into genomic DNA for unsorted samples. The sample was PBMCs. This TCR came from a woman aged 40 to 50 in good health. Some clones in this sample may be carry-over from other donors' samples. V gene TRBV4-1 combines with J gene TRBJ2-4, with a tentative D call TRBD1 (7 bases). CDR3 protein: CASSPTEGAGNIQYF. The DNA for the CDR3 is TGCGCCAGCAGCCCAACGGAGGGGGCGGGTAACATTCAGTACTTC.